These 11 T cell receptor beta chains were all obtained from the same sample, sequenced in a study of cytomegalovirus exposure and HLA in healthy donors. Primers: 60 Vbeta forward and 13 Jbeta reverse. TCRdb's copy holds only in-frame clones and misses some; the assay was immunoSEQ multiplex PCR. The sample includes some 150,000 clones, roughly 80% seen only once; the top ten take over 3%. The sequencing input was PBMCs. These receptors all come from a man between 40 and 49 years old in good health and CMV-seronegative.

The count of this clone is one. The chain is built from TRBV6-6 and TRBJ1-4, with D possibly being TRBD1 (6 bases). From germline, CDR1 is MNHNY and CDR2 SVGAGI (reference sequence). The V end lost 5 bases, the J end lost 8 bases, and 12 bases lay between the germline ends. There are 13 residues in the CDR3. The CDR3 DNA follows: TGTGCCAGCAGTGGGGGGGCGCCGGAAAAACTGTTTTTT. It encodes CASSGGAPEKLFF.

The chain uses TRBV6-5 and TRBJ1-5; D may be TRBD1 (6 bases). Trimming stripped 7 bases from V and 3 bases from J, with 13 bases between. Germline CDR1 reads MNHEY; CDR2 reads SVGAGI. This CDR3 is built from 14 residues. CDR3 amino acids: CASNGLGANQPQHF. The CDR3 DNA sequence: TGTGCCAGCAACGGACTGGGGGCCAATCAGCCCCAGCATTTT.

This clone showed up just once. The chain combines TRBV11-2 with TRBJ1-3; 7 positions match TRBD1. Germline V CDR1 and CDR2: SGHAT, FQNNGV. This CDR3 contains 17 residues. The trim removed 5 bases at V and 1 base at J, leaving 11 bases unmatched. CDR3 sequence reads: CASSRTRQGYSGNTIYF. The CDR3 region has the DNA TGTGCCAGCAGCAGAACAAGACAGGGCTATTCTGGAAACACCATATATTTT.

The chain couples TRBV5-1 to TRBJ2-7; 7 bases fit TRBD1. J gave up 6 bases and V 1 base, and 10 bases lay outside the gene matches. The CDR3 sequence is 15 residues long. Germline loops: CDR1 SGHRS, CDR2 YFSETQ. DNA for the CDR3: TGCGCCAGCAGCTTGTTTTCCGGGACAGTGGTCGAGCAGTACTTC. This translates into CASSLFSGTVVEQYF.

This sequence joins TRBV9 and TRBJ1-3; 11 nucleotides align to TRBD1. Germline values: CDR1 SGDLS, CDR2 YYNGEE. The V segment lost 3 bases and the J segment 6 bases; nucleotides outside the gene matches: 17. The CDR3 sequence is 19 residues long. The chain's CDR3 is CASSEPSLRDRGKKNTIYF. DNA for the CDR3: TGTGCCAGCAGCGAGCCCTCCCTCCGGGACAGGGGGAAGAAAAACACCATATATTTT.

The chain combines TRBV2 with TRBJ1-6, with D maybe TRBD1 (6 bases). V lost 6 bases, J lost 8 bases, and 17 bases lay in between. CDR3 size: 15 residues. Per the germline V gene, CDR1 is SNHLY and CDR2 is FYNNEI. The CDR3 DNA sequence: TGTGCCAGCAGGGAAACTGGACAGAGTTATTCACCCCTCCACTTT. Translation gives CASRETGQSYSPLHF.

This clone was picked up a small number of times. This rearrangement joins TRBV28 to TRBJ1-4; D unresolved. CDR3 length: 14 residues. Germline assignment: CDR1 MDHEN and CDR2 SYDVKM. The ends were cut back, 8 bases at V and 7 bases at J, with 17 bases in the middle. CDR3 in DNA: TGTGCCAGCGGGCCGTCTTTGGCCGCTGAAAAACTGTTTTTT. It is translated as CASGPSLAAEKLFF.

This clone was counted a single time. V and J are TRBV6-5 and TRBJ1-2; D possibly corresponds to TRBD1 (6 bases). V shed 9 bases and J shed 5 bases, with 10 bases lying between them. Germline assignment: CDR1 MNHEY and CDR2 SVGAGI. This CDR3 has 11 residues. In DNA form, the CDR3 reads TGTGCCAGTGCAACAGGGTATGGCTACACCTTC. Encoded protein: CASATGYGYTF.

The rearrangement links TRBV27 to TRBJ1-6; 7 nucleotides agree with TRBD1. Germline V gives CDR1 MNHEY, CDR2 SMNVEV (reference sequence). This CDR3 spans 15 amino acids. V shed 6 bases and J 7 bases; nucleotides not matched to a gene: 9. CDR3 sequence (DNA): TGTGCCAGCAGACGACAGGGTCCGGGGAATTCACCCCTCCACTTT. It yields the protein CASRRQGPGNSPLHF.

This sequence joins TRBV7-2 and TRBJ2-2; D not certain. CDR3 length: 14 residues. CDR1 and CDR2 from the germline V gene are SGHTA and FQGNSA. V gave up 1 base and J gave up 5 bases, with 8 bases separating them. In DNA form, the CDR3 reads TGTGCCAGCAGCTTAGGCAGGCCGACCGGGGAGCTGTTTTTT. Translated: CASSLGRPTGELFF.

Here the CDR3 DNA reads TGTGCCAGCAGTTTCGCAGGGGTCGGCCAAGAGACCCAGTACTTC. Residues: CASSFAGVGQETQYF. The V gene is TRBV27, the J gene TRBJ2-5; D might be TRBD1 (6 bases). The CDR3 consists of 15 residues. V gave up 3 bases and J gave up 1 base, with 12 bases separating them. Germline V gives CDR1 MNHEY, CDR2 SMNVEV (reference sequence).